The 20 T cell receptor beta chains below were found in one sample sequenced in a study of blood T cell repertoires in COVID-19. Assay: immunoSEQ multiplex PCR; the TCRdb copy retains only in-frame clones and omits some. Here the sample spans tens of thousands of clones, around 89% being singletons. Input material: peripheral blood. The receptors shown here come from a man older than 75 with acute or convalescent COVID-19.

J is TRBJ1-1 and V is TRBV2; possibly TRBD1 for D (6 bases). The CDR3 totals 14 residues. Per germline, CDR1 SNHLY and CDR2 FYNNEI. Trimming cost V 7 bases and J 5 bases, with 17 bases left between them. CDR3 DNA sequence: TGTGCCAGCATGACCGGGGGGCGGAGGACTGAAGCTTTCTTT. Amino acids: CASMTGGRRTEAFF.

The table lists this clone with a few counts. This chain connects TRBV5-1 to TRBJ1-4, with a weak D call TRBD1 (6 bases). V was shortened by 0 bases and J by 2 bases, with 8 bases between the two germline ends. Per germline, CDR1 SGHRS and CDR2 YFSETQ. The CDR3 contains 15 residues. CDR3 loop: CASSLGTVTNEKLFF. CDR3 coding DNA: TGCGCCAGCAGCTTGGGGACAGTTACTAATGAAAAACTGTTTTTT.

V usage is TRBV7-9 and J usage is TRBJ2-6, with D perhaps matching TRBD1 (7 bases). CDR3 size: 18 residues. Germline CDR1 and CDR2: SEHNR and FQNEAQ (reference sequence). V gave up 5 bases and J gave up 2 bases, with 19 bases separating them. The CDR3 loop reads CASSPRAGGLTGANVLTF. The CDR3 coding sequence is TGTGCCAGCAGCCCTAGGGCAGGGGGGTTGACTGGGGCCAACGTCCTGACTTTC.

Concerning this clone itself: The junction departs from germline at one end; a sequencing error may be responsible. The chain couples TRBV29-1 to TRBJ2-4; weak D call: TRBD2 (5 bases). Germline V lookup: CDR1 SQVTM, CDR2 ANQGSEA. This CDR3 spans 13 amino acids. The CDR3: CSVEGKWGDIQYF. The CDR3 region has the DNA TGCAGCGTCGAAGGGAAGTGGGGAGACATTCAGTACTTC.

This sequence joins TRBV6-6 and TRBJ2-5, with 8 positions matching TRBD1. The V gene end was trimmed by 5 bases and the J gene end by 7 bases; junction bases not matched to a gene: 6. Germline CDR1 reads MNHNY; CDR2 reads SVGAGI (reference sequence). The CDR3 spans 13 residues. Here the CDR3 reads CASSDRGVGTQYF. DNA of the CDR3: TGTGCCAGCAGTGACAGGGGCGTAGGGACCCAGTACTTC.

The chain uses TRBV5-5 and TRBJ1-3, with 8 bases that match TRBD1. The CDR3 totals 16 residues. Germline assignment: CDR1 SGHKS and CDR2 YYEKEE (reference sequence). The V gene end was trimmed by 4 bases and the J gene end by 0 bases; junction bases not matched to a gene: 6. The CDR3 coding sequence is TGTGCCAGCAGCACCAGACAGGGGCTCTCTGGAAACACCATATATTTT. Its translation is CASSTRQGLSGNTIYF.

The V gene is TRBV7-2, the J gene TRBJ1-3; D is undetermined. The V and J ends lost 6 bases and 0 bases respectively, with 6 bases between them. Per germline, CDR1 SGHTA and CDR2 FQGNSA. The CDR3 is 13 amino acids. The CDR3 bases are TGTGCCAGCAGTTCAATCTCTGGAAACACCATATATTTT. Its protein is CASSSISGNTIYF. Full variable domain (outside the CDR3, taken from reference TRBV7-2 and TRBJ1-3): GAGVSQSPSNKVTEKGKDVELRCDPISGHTALYWYRQSLGQGLEFLIYFQGNSAPDKSGLPSDRFSAERTGGSVSTLTIQRTQQEDSAVYLCASSSISGNTIYFGEGSWLTVV.

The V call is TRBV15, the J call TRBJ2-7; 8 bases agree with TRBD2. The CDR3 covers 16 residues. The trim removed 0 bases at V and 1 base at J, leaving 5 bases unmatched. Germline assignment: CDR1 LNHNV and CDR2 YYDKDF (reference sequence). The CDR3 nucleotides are TGTGCCACCAGCAGAGATACGGGGGGGCCATCCTACGAGCAGTACTTC. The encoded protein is CATSRDTGGPSYEQYF.

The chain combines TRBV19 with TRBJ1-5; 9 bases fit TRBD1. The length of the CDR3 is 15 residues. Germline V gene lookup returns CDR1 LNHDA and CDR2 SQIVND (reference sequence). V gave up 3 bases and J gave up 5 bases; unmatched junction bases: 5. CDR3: CASSIGTGTHQPQHF. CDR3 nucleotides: TGTGCCAGTAGTATCGGGACAGGGACACATCAGCCCCAGCATTTT.

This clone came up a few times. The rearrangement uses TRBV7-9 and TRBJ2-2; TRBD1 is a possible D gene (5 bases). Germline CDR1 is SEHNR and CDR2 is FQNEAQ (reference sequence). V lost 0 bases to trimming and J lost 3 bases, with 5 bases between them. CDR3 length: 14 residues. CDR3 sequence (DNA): TGTGCCAGCAGCTTAGCAGGGGACACCGGGGAGCTGTTTTTT. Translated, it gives CASSLAGDTGELFF.

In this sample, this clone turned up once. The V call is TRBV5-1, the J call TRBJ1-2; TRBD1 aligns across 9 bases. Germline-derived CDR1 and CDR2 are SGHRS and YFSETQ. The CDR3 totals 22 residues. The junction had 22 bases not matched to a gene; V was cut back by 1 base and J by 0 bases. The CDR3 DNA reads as TGCGCCAGCAGCTTGTATCCCATGAGCCCCGCCCTAGGACAGGGGTCTAACTATGGCTACACCTTC. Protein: CASSLYPMSPALGQGSNYGYTF.

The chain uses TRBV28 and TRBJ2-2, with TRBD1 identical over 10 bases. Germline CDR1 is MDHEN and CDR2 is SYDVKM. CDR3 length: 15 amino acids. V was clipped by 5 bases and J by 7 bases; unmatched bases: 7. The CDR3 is CASSPLTGGIGELFF. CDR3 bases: TGTGCCAGCAGTCCCCTGACAGGGGGCATCGGGGAGCTGTTTTTT.

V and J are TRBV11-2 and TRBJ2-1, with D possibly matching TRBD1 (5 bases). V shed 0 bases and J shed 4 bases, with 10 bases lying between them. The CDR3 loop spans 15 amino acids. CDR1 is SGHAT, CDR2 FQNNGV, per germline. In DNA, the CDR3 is TGTGCCAGCAGCTTAGATGGGGCAGGTTACAATGAGCAGTTCTTC. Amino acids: CASSLDGAGYNEQFF. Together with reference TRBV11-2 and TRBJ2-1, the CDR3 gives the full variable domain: EAGVAQSPRYKIIEKRQSVAFWCNPISGHATLYWYQQILGQGPKLLIQFQNNGVVDDSQLPKDRFSAERLKGVDSTLKIQPAKLEDSAVYLCASSLDGAGYNEQFFGPGTRLTVL.

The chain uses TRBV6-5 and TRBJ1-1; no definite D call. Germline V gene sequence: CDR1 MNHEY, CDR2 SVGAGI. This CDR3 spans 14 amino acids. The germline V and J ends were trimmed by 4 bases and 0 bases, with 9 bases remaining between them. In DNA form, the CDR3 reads TGTGCCAGCAGTTCCCCCGGTCTGAACACTGAAGCTTTCTTT. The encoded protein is CASSSPGLNTEAFF.

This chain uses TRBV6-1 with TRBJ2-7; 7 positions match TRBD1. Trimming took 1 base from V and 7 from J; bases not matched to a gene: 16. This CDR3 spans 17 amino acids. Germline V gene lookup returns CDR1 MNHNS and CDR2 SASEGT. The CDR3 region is CASSEERSKQGVGEQYF. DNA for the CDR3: TGTGCCAGCAGTGAAGAAAGGTCGAAGCAGGGGGTGGGGGAGCAGTACTTC.

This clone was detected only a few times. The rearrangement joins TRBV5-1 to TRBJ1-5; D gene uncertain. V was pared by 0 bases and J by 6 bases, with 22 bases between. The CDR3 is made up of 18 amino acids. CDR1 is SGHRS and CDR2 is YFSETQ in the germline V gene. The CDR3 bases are TGCGCCAGCAGCTTGGCCCTTGATAGGGAGTGGGCAAGTCAGCCCCAGCATTTT. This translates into CASSLALDREWASQPQHF.

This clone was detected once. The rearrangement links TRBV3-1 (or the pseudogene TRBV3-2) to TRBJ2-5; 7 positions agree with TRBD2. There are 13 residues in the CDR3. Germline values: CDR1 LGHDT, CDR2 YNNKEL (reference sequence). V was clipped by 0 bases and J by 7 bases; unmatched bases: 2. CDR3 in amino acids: CASSQDPGGTQYF. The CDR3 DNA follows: TGTGCCAGCAGCCAAGACCCGGGGGGGACCCAGTACTTC.

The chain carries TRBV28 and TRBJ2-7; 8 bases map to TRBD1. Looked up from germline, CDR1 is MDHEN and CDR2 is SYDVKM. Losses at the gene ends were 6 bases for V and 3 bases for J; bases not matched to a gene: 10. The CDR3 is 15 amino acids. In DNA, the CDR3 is TGTGCCAGCAGCTCTTCCGACAGGGGCATCTACGAGCAGTACTTC. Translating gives CASSSSDRGIYEQYF.

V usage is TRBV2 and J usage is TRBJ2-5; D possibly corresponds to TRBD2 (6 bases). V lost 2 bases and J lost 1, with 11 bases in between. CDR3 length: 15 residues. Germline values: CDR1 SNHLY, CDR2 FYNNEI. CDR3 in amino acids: CASSEQGLTQETQYF. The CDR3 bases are TGTGCCAGCAGTGAACAGGGACTCACCCAAGAGACCCAGTACTTC.

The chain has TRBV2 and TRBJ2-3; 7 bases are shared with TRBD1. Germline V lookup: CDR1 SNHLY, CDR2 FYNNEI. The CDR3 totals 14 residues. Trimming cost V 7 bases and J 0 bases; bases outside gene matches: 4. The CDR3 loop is CASTRDSSTDTQYF. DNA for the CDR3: TGTGCCAGCACCAGGGACAGCAGCACAGATACGCAGTATTTT.